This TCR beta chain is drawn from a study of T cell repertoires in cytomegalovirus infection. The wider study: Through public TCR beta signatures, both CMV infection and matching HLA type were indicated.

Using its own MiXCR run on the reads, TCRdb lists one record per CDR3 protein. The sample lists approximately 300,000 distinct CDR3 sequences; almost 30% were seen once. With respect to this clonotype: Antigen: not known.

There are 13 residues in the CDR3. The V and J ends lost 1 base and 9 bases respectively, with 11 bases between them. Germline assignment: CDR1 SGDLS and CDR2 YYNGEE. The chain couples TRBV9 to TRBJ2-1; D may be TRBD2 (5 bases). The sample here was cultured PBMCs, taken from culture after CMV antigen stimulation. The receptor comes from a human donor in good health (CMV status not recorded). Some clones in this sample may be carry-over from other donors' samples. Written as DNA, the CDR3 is TGTGCCAGCAGCGTAAGGGAGTTCGGTGAGCAGTTCTTC. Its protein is CASSVREFGEQFF.